This TCR beta chain was retrieved from a study of blood T cell repertoires in COVID-19. Overall study: The samples span acute and convalescent COVID-19 from the United States, Italy and Spain.

This CDR3 contains 13 residues. The V gene lost 5 bases and the J gene lost 5 bases, with 13 bases spanning the gap. The protocol was immunoSEQ multiplex PCR, while the TCRdb copy is restricted to in-frame clones and leaves out a portion. The profile shows 90,000 to 150,000 clones, about 86% of them singletons. The chain uses TRBV12-3 or TRBV12-4 and TRBJ2-7; D is perhaps TRBD2 (5 bases). The sequenced material came from peripheral blood. This clonotype was sampled from a woman in her forties or fifties with active or convalescent COVID-19. The CDR3 spells CASSIRAADEQYF. The DNA of the CDR3 is TGTGCCAGCAGTATCAGAGCGGCAGACGAGCAGTACTTC.